The rows below give T cell receptor beta chains drawn from one sample of a study of T cells in severe cutaneous drug reactions. Using the single-cell sequencing reads, TCRdb records one entry per CDR3 protein without DNA. The sample totals roughly 6 distinct CDR3 sequences. Sequencing input: a single TRBV12-expressing cell sorted from a skin blister. The receptors derive from a human donor with a severe cutaneous drug reaction. Each CDR3 is given with its conserved first and last residue. Each size is once, few or many counts, or a class when the clone is expanded.

TRBJ1-2 | TRBV7-2 | 16 | hyperexpanded | CASSWGGTGRGYGYTF